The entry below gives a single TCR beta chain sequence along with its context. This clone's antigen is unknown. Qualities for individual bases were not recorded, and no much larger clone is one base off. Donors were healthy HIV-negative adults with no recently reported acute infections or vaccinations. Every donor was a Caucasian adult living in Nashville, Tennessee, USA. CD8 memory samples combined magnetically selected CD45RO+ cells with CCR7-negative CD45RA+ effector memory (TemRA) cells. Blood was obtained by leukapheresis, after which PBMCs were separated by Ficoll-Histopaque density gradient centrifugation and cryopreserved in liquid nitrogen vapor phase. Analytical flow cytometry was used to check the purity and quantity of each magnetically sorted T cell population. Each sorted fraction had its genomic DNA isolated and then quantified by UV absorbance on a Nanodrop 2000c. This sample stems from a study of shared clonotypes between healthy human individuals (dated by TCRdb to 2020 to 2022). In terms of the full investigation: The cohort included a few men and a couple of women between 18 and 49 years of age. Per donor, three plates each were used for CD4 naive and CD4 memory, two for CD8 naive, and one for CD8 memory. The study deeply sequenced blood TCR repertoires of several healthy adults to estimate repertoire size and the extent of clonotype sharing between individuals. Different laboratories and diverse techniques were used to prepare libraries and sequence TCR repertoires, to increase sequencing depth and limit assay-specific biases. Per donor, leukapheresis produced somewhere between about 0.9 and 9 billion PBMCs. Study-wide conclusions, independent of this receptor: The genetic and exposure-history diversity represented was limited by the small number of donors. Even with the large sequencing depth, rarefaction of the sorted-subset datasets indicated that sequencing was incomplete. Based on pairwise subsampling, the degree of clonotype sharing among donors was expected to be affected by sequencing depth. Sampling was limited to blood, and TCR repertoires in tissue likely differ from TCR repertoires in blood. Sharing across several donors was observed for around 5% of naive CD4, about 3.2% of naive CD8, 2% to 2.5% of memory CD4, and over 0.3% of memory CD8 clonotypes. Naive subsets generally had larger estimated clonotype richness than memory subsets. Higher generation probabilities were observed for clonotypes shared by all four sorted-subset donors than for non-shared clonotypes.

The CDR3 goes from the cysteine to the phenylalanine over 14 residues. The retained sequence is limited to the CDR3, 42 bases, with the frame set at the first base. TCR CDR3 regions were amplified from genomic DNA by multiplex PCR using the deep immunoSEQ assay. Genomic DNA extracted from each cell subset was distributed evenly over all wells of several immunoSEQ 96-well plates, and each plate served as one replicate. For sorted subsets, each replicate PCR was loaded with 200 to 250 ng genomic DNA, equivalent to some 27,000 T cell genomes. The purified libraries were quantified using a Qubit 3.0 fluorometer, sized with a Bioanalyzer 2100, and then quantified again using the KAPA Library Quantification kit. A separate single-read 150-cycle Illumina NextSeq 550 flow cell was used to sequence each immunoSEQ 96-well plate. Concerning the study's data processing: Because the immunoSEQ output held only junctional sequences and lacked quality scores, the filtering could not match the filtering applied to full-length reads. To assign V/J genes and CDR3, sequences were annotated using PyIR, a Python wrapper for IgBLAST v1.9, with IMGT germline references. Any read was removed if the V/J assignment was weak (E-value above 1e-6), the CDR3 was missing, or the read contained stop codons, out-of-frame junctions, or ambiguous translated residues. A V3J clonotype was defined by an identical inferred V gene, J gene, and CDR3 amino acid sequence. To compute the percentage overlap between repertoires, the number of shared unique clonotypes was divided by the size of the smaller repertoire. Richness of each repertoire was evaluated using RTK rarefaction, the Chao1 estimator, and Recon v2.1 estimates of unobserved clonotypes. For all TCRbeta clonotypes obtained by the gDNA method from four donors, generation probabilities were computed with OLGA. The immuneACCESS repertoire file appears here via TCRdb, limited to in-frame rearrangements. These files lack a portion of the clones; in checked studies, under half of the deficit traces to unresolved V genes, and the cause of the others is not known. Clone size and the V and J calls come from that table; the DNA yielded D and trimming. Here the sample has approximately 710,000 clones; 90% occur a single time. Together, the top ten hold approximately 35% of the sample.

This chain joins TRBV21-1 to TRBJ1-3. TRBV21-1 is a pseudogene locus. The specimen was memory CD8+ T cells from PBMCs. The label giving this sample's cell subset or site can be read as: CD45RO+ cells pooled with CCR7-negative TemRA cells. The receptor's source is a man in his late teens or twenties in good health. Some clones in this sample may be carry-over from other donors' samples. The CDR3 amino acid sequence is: CASSKEYSGNTIYF. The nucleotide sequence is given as TGTGCCAGCAGCAAAGAATACTCTGGAAACACCATATATTTT.